Following are 13 T cell receptor beta chains from one sample sequenced in a study of cytomegalovirus exposure and HLA in healthy donors. Assay: immunoSEQ multiplex PCR; the TCRdb copy retains only in-frame clones and omits some. The data contain approximately 130,000 clones, 85% to 90% of them seen just once; the ten biggest clones take up about 1.9%. Sequencing was done on a sample of PBMCs. The receptor source for this set is a woman between 18 and 29 years old in good health and CMV-seronegative.

This rearrangement joins TRBV15 to TRBJ1-3; 10 bases map to TRBD1. This CDR3 spans 15 amino acids. Germline V gene data show CDR1 as LNHNV and CDR2 as YYDKDF (reference sequence). The V gene end was trimmed by 2 bases and the J gene end by 8 bases; junction bases not matched to a gene: 6. This CDR3 reads CATSRSRDRGDTIYF. CDR3 coding DNA: TGTGCCACCAGCAGAAGCCGGGACAGGGGTGACACCATATATTTT.

The chain recombines TRBV2 with TRBJ1-1; 9 nucleotides match TRBD1. V lost 4 bases to trimming and J lost 0 bases; unmatched junction nucleotides: 3. The CDR3 is 15 amino acids. Germline values: CDR1 SNHLY, CDR2 FYNNEI. The CDR3 nucleotides are TGTGCCAGCAGTGTACAGGGGGCGATGAACACTGAAGCTTTCTTT. This sequence encodes CASSVQGAMNTEAFF.

This chain links TRBV11-3 with TRBJ1-1; 10 bases align to TRBD1. The germline gives CDR1 SGHNT, CDR2 YENEEA. V gave up 5 bases and J gave up 5 bases; unmatched junction bases: 5. The CDR3 runs to 14 residues. The CDR3, as DNA: TGTGCCAGCAGCCGACAGGGGGCAGGGACTGAAGCTTTCTTT. Its translation: CASSRQGAGTEAFF.

This chain uses TRBV6-4 with TRBJ2-1; 7 bases line up with TRBD2. J lost 4 bases, V lost 0 bases, and 3 bases had no gene match. Per the germline V gene, CDR1 is MRHNA and CDR2 is SNTAGT. The CDR3 covers 15 residues. CDR3 loop: CASSDSWGGYNEQFF. The CDR3 DNA is TGTGCCAGCAGTGACTCGTGGGGGGGGTACAATGAGCAGTTCTTC.

CDR3 loop: CASSRQNTEAFF. In DNA, the CDR3 is TGTGCCAGCAGCAGACAGAACACTGAAGCTTTCTTT. The chain links TRBV7-9 to TRBJ1-1; D gene ambiguous. Germline V gene data show CDR1 as SEHNR and CDR2 as FQNEAQ (reference sequence). V was cut by 5 bases and J by 1 base, with 5 bases left in between. CDR3 length equals 12 residues. The entire variable domain, with the rest obtained from reference TRBV7-9 and TRBJ1-1, is as follows: DTGVSQNPRHKITKRGQNVTFRCDPISEHNRLYWYRQTLGQGPEFLTYFQNEAQLEKSRLLSDRFSAERPKGSFSTLEIQRTEQGDSAMYLCASSRQNTEAFFGQGTRLTVV.

The genes are TRBV18 and TRBJ2-5, with 10 bases aligning to TRBD1. This CDR3 spans 16 amino acids. CDR1 is KGHSH and CDR2 is LQKENI in the germline V gene. V gave up 3 bases and J gave up 4 bases; unmatched junction bases: 8. The CDR3 region has the DNA TGTGCCAGCTCACCTGGACAGGGGGGAACTAGAGAGACCCAGTACTTC. It codes for CASSPGQGGTRETQYF.

The chain links TRBV2 to TRBJ2-5, with 9 bases matching TRBD2. The CDR3 runs 16 residues. Germline V lookup: CDR1 SNHLY, CDR2 FYNNEI. V lost 6 bases and J lost 0; bases outside the gene matches: 8. The CDR3 sequence: CASRPIAGANQETQYF. Here the CDR3 DNA reads TGTGCCAGCAGACCTATAGCGGGAGCCAACCAAGAGACCCAGTACTTC.

J is TRBJ2-7 and V is TRBV23-1, with TRBD1 matching over 8 bases. TRBV23-1 is identified as an open reading frame with a role that is uncertain. The CDR3 has 17 residues. Unmatched junction bases numbered 17, after V lost 7 bases and J lost 3 bases. CDR3 loop: CASTASSTGTGLYEQYF. The CDR3 DNA sequence: TGCGCCAGCACCGCCTCCTCGACCGGGACAGGTCTCTACGAGCAGTACTTC.

The rearrangement links TRBV5-6 to TRBJ2-7; TRBD1 agrees at 10 bases. V lost 4 bases, J lost 3 bases, and 7 bases stayed unmatched. Germline V CDR1 and CDR2: SGHDT, YYEEEE. The CDR3 loop spans 15 amino acids. The CDR3 region has the DNA TGTGCCAGCAGCGGACAGGGGGGCTACTACTACGAGCAGTACTTC. This translates into CASSGQGGYYYEQYF.

The rearrangement links TRBV7-2 to TRBJ1-4; a weak D match, TRBD1 (5 bases). The CDR3 is 18 residues long. V was pared by 4 bases and J by 4 bases, with 22 bases between. Germline CDR1 reads SGHTA; CDR2 reads FQGNSA. The CDR3 is CASSSGRRSEGLNEKLFF. The CDR3 bases are TGTGCCAGCAGCTCGGGGAGAAGATCGGAGGGACTTAATGAAAAACTGTTTTTT.

The V and J genes are TRBV29-1 and TRBJ1-1; D not resolved. The CDR3 loop spans 12 amino acids. Germline CDR1 reads SQVTM; CDR2 reads ANQGSEA. Trimming pared 3 bases from V and 6 bases from J, leaving 11 bases between. In DNA form, the CDR3 reads TGCAGCGTTGACGGTGGTGGAGCTGAAGCTTTCTTT. This sequence encodes CSVDGGGAEAFF.

The chain links TRBV21-1 to TRBJ2-7; TRBD2 is taken as the D call from the table, unchecked against the DNA. TRBV21-1 has pseudogene status. The CDR3 contains 13 residues. The CDR3 loop is CASSKILSYEQYF. Here the CDR3 DNA reads TGTGCCAGCAGCAAAATTCTCTCCTACGAGCAGTACTTC.

The chain employs TRBV5-8 and TRBJ1-1; 7 nucleotides match TRBD1. CDR1 and CDR2 (germline): SGHTS, YDEGEE. The CDR3 loop spans 16 amino acids. V gave up 4 bases and J gave up 3 bases; unmatched junction bases: 12. In DNA, the CDR3 is TGTGCCAGCAGCCAAGGCGACAGGGTCGGGGACACTGAAGCTTTCTTT. Protein sequence: CASSQGDRVGDTEAFF.